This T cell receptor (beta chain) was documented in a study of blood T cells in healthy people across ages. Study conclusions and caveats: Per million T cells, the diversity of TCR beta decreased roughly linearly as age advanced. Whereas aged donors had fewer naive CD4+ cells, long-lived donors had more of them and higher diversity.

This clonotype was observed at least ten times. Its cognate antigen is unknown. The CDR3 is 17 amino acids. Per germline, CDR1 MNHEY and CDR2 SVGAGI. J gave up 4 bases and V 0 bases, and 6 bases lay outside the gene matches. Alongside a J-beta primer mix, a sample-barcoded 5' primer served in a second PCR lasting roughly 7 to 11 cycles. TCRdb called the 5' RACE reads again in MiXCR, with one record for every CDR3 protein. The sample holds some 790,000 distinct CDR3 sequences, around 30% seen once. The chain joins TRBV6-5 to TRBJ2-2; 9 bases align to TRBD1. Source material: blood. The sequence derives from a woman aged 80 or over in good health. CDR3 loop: CASSYSYRGLATGELFF. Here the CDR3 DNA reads TGTGCCAGCAGTTACTCCTACAGGGGGCTGGCCACCGGGGAGCTGTTTTTT.